This T cell receptor (beta chain) emerged from a study of CD8+ T cells in alopecia areata. The study's findings and limits: The study found higher clonality in lesional than normal scalp, especially in alopecia totalis/universalis.

Extraction of RNA preceded its reverse transcription into cDNA, which served as the sequencing template. The repertoire was sequenced with immunoSEQ multiplex PCR; TCRdb's copy has only in-frame clones and lacks some. The sample lists 70,000 or so clones; 29% were seen once. A remark on this clone: The antigen remains undetermined.

Treatment of the sample: oral pan-JAK inhibitor, 5-10 mg twice daily. Lesional scalp tissue (obtained by punch biopsy) and peripheral blood were collected from alopecia areata patients. PBMCs yielded sorted CD4+ and CD8+ T cells. Germline V CDR1 and CDR2: SQVTM, ANQGSEA. Trimming pared 6 bases from V and 6 bases from J, leaving 12 bases between. The CDR3 consists of 13 residues. The source is a human donor with alopecia areata. The gene calls are TRBV29-1 and TRBJ2-6; D possibly corresponds to TRBD2 (5 bases). The source was CD8+ T cells sorted from blood, collected at week 4, from a patient treated with tofacitinib. The CDR3 here is CSVPYGVANVLTF. The DNA of the CDR3 is TGCAGCGTCCCCTACGGGGTGGCCAACGTCCTGACTTTC.